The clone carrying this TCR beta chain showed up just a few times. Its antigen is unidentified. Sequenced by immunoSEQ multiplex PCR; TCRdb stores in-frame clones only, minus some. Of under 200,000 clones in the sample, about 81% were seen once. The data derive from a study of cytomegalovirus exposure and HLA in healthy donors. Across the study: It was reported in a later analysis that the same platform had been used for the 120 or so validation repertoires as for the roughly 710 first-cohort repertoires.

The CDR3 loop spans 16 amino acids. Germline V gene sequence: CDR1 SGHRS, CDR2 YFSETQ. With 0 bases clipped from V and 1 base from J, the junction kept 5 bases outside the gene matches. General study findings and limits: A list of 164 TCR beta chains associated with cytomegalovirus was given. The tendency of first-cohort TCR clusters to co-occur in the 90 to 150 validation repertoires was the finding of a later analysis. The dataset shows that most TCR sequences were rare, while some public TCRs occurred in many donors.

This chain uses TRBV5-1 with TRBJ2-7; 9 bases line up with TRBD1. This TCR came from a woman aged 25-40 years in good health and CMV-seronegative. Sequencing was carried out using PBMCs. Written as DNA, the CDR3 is TGCGCCAGCAGCTTGGGACAGGGGGTAGTGTCCTACGAGCAGTACTTC. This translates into CASSLGQGVVSYEQYF. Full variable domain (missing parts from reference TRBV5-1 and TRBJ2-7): KAGVTQTPRYLIKTRGQQVTLSCSPISGHRSVSWYQQTPGQGLQFLFEYFSETQRNKGNFPGRFSGRQFSNSRSEMNVSTLELGDSALYLCASSLGQGVVSYEQYFGPGTRLTVT.